This TCR beta chain was captured by sequencing in a study of shared clonotypes between healthy human individuals. Assay used: immunoSEQ multiplex PCR; TCRdb lists only in-frame clones, some missing. The sample yields 1.6 million or so clones, 95% to 97% seen once. This clone has only one observation. Germline loops: CDR1 MNHEY, CDR2 SMNVEV (reference sequence). V gave up 1 base and J gave up 4 bases; unmatched junction bases: 5. The CDR3 sequence is 15 residues long. The sequence derives from a man aged 25 to 40 in good health. Sequenced input: naive CD4+ T cells sorted from blood. Sample subset: CD45RA+ positively selected. V usage is TRBV27 and J usage is TRBJ1-1; 8 bases line up with TRBD1. The CDR3 coding sequence is TGTGCCAGCAGTTTATTTAGGCAGGGGGCCACTGAAGCTTTCTTT. Translating it yields CASSLFRQGATEAFF.